This record covers a single T cell receptor beta chain. This sample is part of a study of blood T cell repertoires in COVID-19. Study-level information: The United States, Italy and Spain were the sources of the acute and convalescent COVID-19 samples. T cells, B-cell-depleted T cells, or PBMCs provided the cDNA or gDNA that served as material.

In the authors' methods: Estimated nucleated cell counts came from reference gene primer amplification. Some clones are missing from TCRdb's copy, which holds only in-frame ones; the method was immunoSEQ multiplex PCR. The DNA gave D and trimming, while V, J and clone size come from that table. The sample lists 300,000 or so clones, 87% seen once, with 7.8% in the top ten. Germline CDR1 is SGHNT and CDR2 is YENEEA. V trimming: 5 bases; J trimming: 6 bases; junction bases outside the gene matches: 10. CDR3 size: 15 residues. Sequencing was done on a sample of peripheral blood. The sequence was obtained from a woman aged 50 to 65 who had recovered from COVID-19. This chain links TRBV11-3 with TRBJ2-1; TRBD2 matches 7 bases. The CDR3 here is CASSPREGRVNEQFF. In DNA, the CDR3 is TGTGCCAGCAGCCCGAGGGAGGGACGGGTCAATGAGCAGTTCTTC.